The table lists the clone carrying this T cell receptor beta chain with a few counts. Original handling: Amplification of reference gene primers provided the estimated nucleated cell counts. Assay used: immunoSEQ multiplex PCR; TCRdb lists only in-frame clones, some missing. V, J and clone size derive from that table, while D and trimming were established from the DNA sequence. This repertoire shows roughly 200,000 clones, roughly 86% found once; its top ten account for roughly 2.9%. CDR1 is SGHNT and CDR2 is YENEEA in the germline V gene. CDR3 length equals 15 residues. V gave up 5 bases and J gave up 8 bases; unmatched junction bases: 13. The data were obtained in a study of blood T cell repertoires in COVID-19. Turning to the study itself: Samples taken during acute and convalescent COVID-19 were collected in the United States, Italy and Spain. Sample material is recorded as cDNA or gDNA derived from T cells, B-cell-depleted T cells, or PBMCs.

The sample was peripheral blood. This TCR was recovered from a woman aged 25 to 45 with active or convalescent COVID-19. The genes are TRBV11-3 and TRBJ1-2, with TRBD1 matching 8 bases. The CDR3 region has the DNA TGTGCCAGCAGCCAAAGGACAGGGAGCCCCTGGGGCTACACCTTC. Protein: CASSQRTGSPWGYTF.